This TCR beta chain comes out of a study of human T cells and chemical hapten exposure. This clonotype was seen repeatedly, ten times or more. V was clipped by 6 bases and J by 5 bases, with 19 bases between them. The CDR3 has 14 amino acids. CDR1 DFQATT and CDR2 SNEGSKA come from the germline V gene (reference sequence). TCRdb redid the calling of the RACE reads with MiXCR, one entry per CDR3 protein. The table lists 35,000 to 50,000 distinct CDR3 sequences, about 8.9% of them singletons. Specified time point: patch test 2, 6 weeks after DPC sensitization. The treatment is: therapeutic diphenylcyclopropenone sensitization with weekly scalp DPC.

The V call is TRBV20-1, the J call TRBJ2-5, with D unclear. Sequencing was performed on whole blood, taken in connection with sensitization to the hapten diphenylcyclopropenone (DPC). This receptor was identified in a middle-aged woman with alopecia areata. Some clones in this sample may be carry-over from other donors' samples. CDR3 nucleotides: TGCAGTGCAACAGACGTGGGATTGCTGGAGACCCAGTACTTC. This encodes CSATDVGLLETQYF.